The 5 T cell receptor beta chains below were found in one sample sequenced in a study of spatial heterogeneity in lung cancer. Whole-study findings and limits: Expanded intratumoral alpha and beta TCR counts tracked tumor mutation counts.

From the 5' RACE reads, TCRdb called clonotypes with MiXCR, one entry per CDR3 protein. This table holds over 8,500 distinct CDR3 sequences, 13% to 15% found once. As for time point: sample taken at primary tumor resection. No antigen has been identified for these receptors. The sample in question was lung tumor tissue, obtained at surgery. Every receptor here comes from a male donor with early-stage non-small cell lung cancer.

This clonotype ranks as medium-sized. With the library built for alpha chains, this beta chain is off target and its frequency is not meaningful. The V and J genes are TRBV4-3 and TRBJ2-1, with TRBD2 as a possible D gene (5 bases). Trimming took off 0 bases at V and 7 bases at J, with 16 bases between the two ends. The CDR3 runs to 16 residues. Per the germline V gene, CDR1 is LGHNA and CDR2 is YSLEER. The CDR3: CASSQDRGSDMNEQFF. CDR3 nucleotide sequence: TGCGCCAGCAGCCAAGATCGCGGGTCCGATATGAATGAGCAGTTCTTC.

This clonotype was counted ten times or more. Because the library targeted alpha chains, this beta chain is an off-target read whose size means little. The chain joins TRBV6-1 to TRBJ2-7; D gene unclear. CDR1 and CDR2 (germline): MNHNS, SASEGT. This CDR3 contains 12 residues. V was cut by 2 bases and J by 6 bases, with 8 bases left in between. The CDR3 loop is CASSEYHGEQYF. CDR3 nucleotides: TGTGCCAGCAGTGAATACCACGGCGAGCAGTACTTC.

This clonotype rates as medium-sized. This beta chain turned up in a library designed for alpha chains; as an off-target read, its abundance says little. The V and J genes are TRBV11-2 and TRBJ2-1, with a tentative D call TRBD2 (5 bases). Germline CDR1 is SGHAT and CDR2 is FQNNGV. The length of the CDR3 is 15 residues. V lost 2 bases, J lost 10 bases, and 18 bases lay in between. CDR3 sequence (DNA): TGTGCCAGCAGCTTATACGAGGGTAGCGCGATCGAGCAGTTCTTC. The encoded protein is CASSLYEGSAIEQFF.

This clonotype was observed at least ten times. This beta chain is off target for a library built for alpha chains, so its abundance means little. The chain carries TRBV19 and TRBJ2-2; the match to TRBD2 covers 12 bases. The CDR3 spans 16 residues. Germline CDR1 reads LNHDA; CDR2 reads SQIVND (reference sequence). V lost 6 bases to trimming and J lost 3 bases; unmatched junction nucleotides: 5. The CDR3 coding sequence is TGTGCCAGTAGCTCGACTAGCGGGGGTTACACCGGGGAGCTGTTTTTT. This codes for CASSSTSGGYTGELFF.

In this sample, this clonotype turned up many times. With the library built for alpha chains, this beta chain is off target and its frequency is not meaningful. The chain uses TRBV6-5 and TRBJ1-2; D might be TRBD1 (6 bases). CDR1 and CDR2 from the germline V gene are MNHEY and SVGAGI. The CDR3 sequence is 17 residues long. The V and J ends lost 4 bases and 6 bases respectively, with 24 bases between them. The CDR3 is CASSSSVRDTRSDGYTF. CDR3 coding DNA: TGTGCCAGCAGTTCTTCCGTTCGGGACACAAGATCCGATGGCTACACCTTC.